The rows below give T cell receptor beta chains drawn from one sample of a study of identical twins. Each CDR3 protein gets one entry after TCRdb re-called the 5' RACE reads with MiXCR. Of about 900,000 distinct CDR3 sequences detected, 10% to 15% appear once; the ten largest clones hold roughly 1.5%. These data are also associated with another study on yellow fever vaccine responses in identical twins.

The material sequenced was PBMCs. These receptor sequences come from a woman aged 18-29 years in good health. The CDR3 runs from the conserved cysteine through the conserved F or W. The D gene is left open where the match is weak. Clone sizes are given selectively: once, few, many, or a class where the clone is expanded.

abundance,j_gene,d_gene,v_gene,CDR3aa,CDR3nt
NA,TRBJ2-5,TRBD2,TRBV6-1,CASMERGRQETQYF,TGTGCCAGCATGGAGCGGGGGCGCCAAGAGACCCAGTACTTC
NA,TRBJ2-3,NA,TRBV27,CASSLTAARKHTQYF,TGTGCCAGCAGTTTAACGGCCGCGAGAAAACATACGCAGTATTTT
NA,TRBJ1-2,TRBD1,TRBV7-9,CASSLVLGTGDGYGYTF,TGTGCCAGCAGCTTAGTTCTTGGGACAGGGGATGGCTATGGCTACACCTTC
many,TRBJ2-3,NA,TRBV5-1,CASSLVASDLTDTQYF,TGCGCCAGCAGCTTGGTCGCTAGCGATTTGACAGATACGCAGTATTTT
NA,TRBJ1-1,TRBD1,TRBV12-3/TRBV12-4,CASRPTTGGATEAFF,TGTGCCAGCAGGCCCACTACAGGGGGGGCCACTGAAGCTTTCTTT
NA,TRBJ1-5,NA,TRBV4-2,CASSQDAGGLGQPQHF,TGTGCCAGCAGCCAAGATGCGGGGGGCTTGGGGCAGCCCCAGCATTTT
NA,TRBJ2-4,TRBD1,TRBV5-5,CASSSGQGGKNIQYF,TGTGCCAGCAGCTCGGGACAGGGAGGCAAAAACATTCAGTACTTC
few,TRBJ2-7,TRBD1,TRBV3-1,CASQGTGGLNSYEQYF,TGTGCCAGCCAAGGGACAGGGGGATTGAACTCCTACGAGCAGTACTTC
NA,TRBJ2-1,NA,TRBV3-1,CASSQEQRISYNEQFF,TGTGCCAGCAGCCAAGAACAGCGAATCTCCTACAATGAGCAGTTCTTC
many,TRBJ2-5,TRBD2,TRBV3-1,CASSQGRLAGGETQYF,TGTGCCAGCAGCCAAGGACGACTAGCGGGAGGAGAGACCCAGTACTTC
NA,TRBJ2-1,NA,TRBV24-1,CATSDLGRGSSYNEQFF,TGTGCCACCAGTGATTTGGGACGGGGGTCCTCCTACAATGAGCAGTTCTTC
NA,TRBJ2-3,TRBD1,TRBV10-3,CAISGKRHEETGRTDTQYF,TGTGCCATCAGTGGCAAGCGACATGAGGAGACAGGGCGCACAGATACGCAGTATTTT
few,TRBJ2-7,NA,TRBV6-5,CASSYSDSYEQYF,TGTGCCAGCAGTTACTCGGACAGCTACGAGCAGTACTTC
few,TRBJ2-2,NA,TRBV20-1,CSARDFNGGANTGELFF,TGCAGTGCTAGAGATTTTAACGGGGGAGCGAACACCGGGGAGCTGTTTTTT
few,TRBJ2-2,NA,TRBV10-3,CATTGSGNTGELFF,TGTGCCACCACAGGGTCGGGTAACACCGGGGAGCTGTTTTTT
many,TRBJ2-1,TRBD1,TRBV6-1,CASSPHPTGGGEQFF,TGTGCCAGCAGTCCCCACCCGACAGGGGGCGGGGAGCAGTTCTTC
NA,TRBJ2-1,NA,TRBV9,CASSTSGLTYNEQFF,TGTGCCAGCAGCACCTCCGGGCTTACCTACAATGAGCAGTTCTTC
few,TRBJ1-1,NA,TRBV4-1,CASSQVMRHTEAFF,TGCGCCAGCAGCCAGGTTATGAGGCACACTGAAGCTTTCTTT
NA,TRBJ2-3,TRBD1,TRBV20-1,CSARTSPATGETDTQYF,TGCAGTGCTAGAACGTCTCCGGCGACAGGGGAAACAGATACGCAGTATTTT
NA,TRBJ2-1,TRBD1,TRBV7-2,CASSFVRTGSGEQFF,TGTGCCAGCAGCTTTGTCCGGACAGGTTCAGGTGAGCAGTTCTTC
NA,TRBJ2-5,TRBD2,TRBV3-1,CASSLQLAGQETQYF,TGTGCCAGCAGCCTTCAGCTAGCGGGGCAAGAGACCCAGTACTTC
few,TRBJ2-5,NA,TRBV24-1,CATSDRTYQETQYF,TGTGCCACCAGTGATCGGACCTATCAAGAGACCCAGTACTTC
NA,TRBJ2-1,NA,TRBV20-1,CSANSGVNEQFF,TGCAGTGCTAATTCCGGGGTCAATGAGCAGTTCTTC
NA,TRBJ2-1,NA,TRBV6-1,CASSEIALSSYNEQFF,TGTGCCAGCAGTGAAATAGCCCTGAGCTCCTACAATGAGCAGTTCTTC
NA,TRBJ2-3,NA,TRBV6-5,CASKSGFADTQYF,TGTGCCAGCAAGTCAGGGTTCGCAGATACGCAGTATTTT
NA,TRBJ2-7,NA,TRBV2,CASSDFAGSYEQYF,TGTGCCAGCAGTGACTTCGCGGGCTCCTACGAGCAGTACTTC
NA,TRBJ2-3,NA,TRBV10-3,CAPHRRSSGLPTDTQYF,TGTGCCCCCCACCGGAGGTCCAGCGGCTTACCCACAGATACGCAGTATTTT
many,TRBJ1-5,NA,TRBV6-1,CASSPPDSYQPQHF,TGTGCCAGCAGCCCTCCTGACTCGTATCAGCCCCAGCATTTT
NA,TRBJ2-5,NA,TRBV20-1,CSARAGGMETQYF,TGCAGTGCTAGAGCCGGGGGTATGGAGACCCAGTACTTC
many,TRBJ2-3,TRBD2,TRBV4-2,CASSQDRTSGSPDTQYF,TGTGCCAGCAGCCAAGATAGGACTAGCGGGAGCCCAGATACGCAGTATTTT
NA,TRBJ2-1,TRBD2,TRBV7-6,CASSSQSTSGGANEQFF,TGTGCCAGCAGCTCACAAAGCACTAGCGGGGGGGCAAATGAGCAGTTCTTC
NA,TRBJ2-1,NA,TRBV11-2,CASSFTGEQFF,TGTGCCAGCAGCTTTACAGGTGAGCAGTTCTTC
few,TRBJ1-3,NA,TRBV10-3,CAITGQRLSLGNTIYF,TGTGCCATCACTGGACAGCGTTTATCTTTAGGAAACACCATATATTTT
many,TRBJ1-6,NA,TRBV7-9,CASSLDGDRDSPLHF,TGTGCCAGCAGCCTAGATGGGGATCGAGATTCACCCCTCCACTTT
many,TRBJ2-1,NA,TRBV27,CASSLSLVGVISYNEQFF,TGTGCCAGCAGTTTATCCCTAGTGGGGGTCATCTCCTACAATGAGCAGTTCTTC
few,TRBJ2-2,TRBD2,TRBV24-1,CATSDFGLSLALAGVGELFF,TGTGCCACCAGTGATTTCGGTCTATCGTTGGCACTAGCGGGAGTCGGGGAGCTGTTTTTT
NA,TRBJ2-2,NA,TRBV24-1,CATSERHAAGELFF,TGTGCCACCAGTGAACGCCACGCGGCCGGGGAGCTGTTTTTT
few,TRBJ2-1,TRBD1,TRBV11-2,CASSERTGGLGVNEQFF,TGTGCCAGCAGCGAAAGAACAGGGGGACTTGGTGTCAATGAGCAGTTCTTC
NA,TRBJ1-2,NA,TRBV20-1,CSARSRSGERYYGYTF,TGCAGTGCTAGGTCGCGCTCCGGCGAGAGGTACTATGGCTACACCTTC
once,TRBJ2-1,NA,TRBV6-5,CASQLARVNEQFF,TGTGCCAGCCAGTTAGCCAGGGTCAATGAGCAGTTCTTC
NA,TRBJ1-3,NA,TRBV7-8,CASSLNRRGSGNTIYF,TGTGCCAGCAGCCTTAATCGACGGGGATCTGGAAACACCATATATTTT
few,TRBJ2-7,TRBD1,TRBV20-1,CSAKTGGYYEQYF,TGCAGTGCAAAGACAGGGGGATACTACGAGCAGTACTTC
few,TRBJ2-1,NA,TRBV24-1,CATSDPQGPYNEQFF,TGTGCCACCAGTGATCCGCAGGGGCCATACAATGAGCAGTTCTTC
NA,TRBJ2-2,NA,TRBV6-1,CASRWGMNTGELFF,TGTGCCAGCAGATGGGGAATGAACACCGGGGAGCTGTTTTTT
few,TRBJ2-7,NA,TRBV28,CASSRAFGVEQYF,TGTGCCAGCAGCCGGGCGTTTGGGGTCGAGCAGTACTTC
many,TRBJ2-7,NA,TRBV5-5,CASRDLAYEQYF,TGTGCCAGCAGGGACTTAGCCTACGAGCAGTACTTC
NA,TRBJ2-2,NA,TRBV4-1,CASSSDLIGELFF,TGCGCCAGCAGCTCAGATCTGATCGGGGAGCTGTTTTTT
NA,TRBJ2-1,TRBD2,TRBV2,CASSLADKLYNEQFF,TGTGCCAGCAGTCTAGCGGATAAGCTCTACAATGAGCAGTTCTTC
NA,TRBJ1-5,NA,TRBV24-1,CATSDAQGGGQPQHF,TGTGCCACCAGTGACGCCCAGGGTGGCGGTCAGCCCCAGCATTTT
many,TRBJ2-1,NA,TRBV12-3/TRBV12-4,CASSPYPGGRGQFF,TGTGCCAGCAGTCCCTACCCCGGGGGACGGGGGCAGTTCTTC
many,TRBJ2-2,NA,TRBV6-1,CASSVTANTGELFF,TGTGCCAGCAGTGTGACGGCGAACACCGGGGAGCTGTTTTTT
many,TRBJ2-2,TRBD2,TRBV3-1,CASSQEVLALNTGELFF,TGTGCCAGCAGCCAAGAGGTACTAGCGCTTAACACCGGGGAGCTGTTTTTT
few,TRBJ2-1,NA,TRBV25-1,CASSESPGGGFMNEQFF,TGTGCCAGCAGTGAATCGCCGGGTGGGGGGTTTATGAATGAGCAGTTCTTC
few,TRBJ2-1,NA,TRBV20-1,CSASYRARLEQFF,TGCAGTGCTAGTTATCGGGCACGGTTGGAGCAGTTCTTC
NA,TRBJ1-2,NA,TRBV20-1,CSARDSVGGYGYTF,TGCAGTGCTAGAGATTCTGTTGGAGGCTATGGCTACACCTTC